The clone carrying this T cell receptor beta chain has only a few counts. The target antigen is unknown. The germline CDR1 and CDR2 sequences are DFQATT and SNEGSKA (reference sequence). CDR3 length: 19 residues. With V trimmed by 0 bases and J by 3 bases, 17 bases remained unmatched. The record originates from a study of T cell repertoires in cytomegalovirus infection. Study details: Recently identified HLA-C-restricted CMV epitopes and well-studied HLA-B-restricted CMV epitopes were used by the study. An indication of both CMV infection and matching HLA type came from public TCR beta signatures.

TCRdb re-analysed the reads in MiXCR, keeping a single row per CDR3 protein. The repertoire holds some 350,000 distinct CDR3 sequences, with around a third as singletons. Findings of the study overall: Totalled public TCR beta family frequency picked out people who carried CMV plus the relevant HLA. The response measured ex vivo was dominated by TCR beta clonotypes (HLA-C-restricted and CMV-specific).

The sequenced sample was cultured PBMCs, obtained from culture after CMV antigen stimulation. This TCR came from a human donor in good health (CMV status not recorded). Some clones in this sample may be carry-over from other donors' samples. J is TRBJ2-1 and V is TRBV20-1; 7 bases align to TRBD2. CDR3 sequence: CSARDSPPLAEALYNEQFF. CDR3 sequence (DNA): TGCAGTGCTAGAGATAGTCCTCCCCTAGCGGAGGCCCTCTACAATGAGCAGTTCTTC.